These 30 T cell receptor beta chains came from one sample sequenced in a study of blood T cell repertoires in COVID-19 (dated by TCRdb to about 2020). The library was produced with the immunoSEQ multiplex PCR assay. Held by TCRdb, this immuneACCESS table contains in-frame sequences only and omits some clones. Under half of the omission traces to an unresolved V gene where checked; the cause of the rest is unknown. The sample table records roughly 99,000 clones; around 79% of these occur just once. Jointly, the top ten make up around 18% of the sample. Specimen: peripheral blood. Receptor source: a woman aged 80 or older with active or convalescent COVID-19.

The CDR3 spells CASTTPRLGVTEQYF. The CDR3 region has the DNA TGTGCCAGCACCACGCCCAGATTAGGGGTTACCGAGCAGTACTTC. V is TRBV27 and J is TRBJ2-7; D might be TRBD1 (5 bases). Germline loops: CDR1 MNHEY, CDR2 SMNVEV (reference sequence). V lost 7 bases to trimming and J lost 6 bases, with 22 bases between them. CDR3 size: 15 residues.

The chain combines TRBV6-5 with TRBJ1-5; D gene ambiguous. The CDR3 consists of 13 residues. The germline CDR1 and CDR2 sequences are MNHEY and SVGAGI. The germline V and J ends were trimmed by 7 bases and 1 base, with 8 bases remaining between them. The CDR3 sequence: CASTQRSNQPQHF. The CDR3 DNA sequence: TGTGCCAGCACACAAAGAAGCAATCAGCCCCAGCATTTT.

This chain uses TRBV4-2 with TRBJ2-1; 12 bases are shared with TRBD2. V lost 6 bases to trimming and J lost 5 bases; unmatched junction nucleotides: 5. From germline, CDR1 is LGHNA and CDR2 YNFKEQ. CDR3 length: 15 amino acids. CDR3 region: CASRPSGRANNEQFF. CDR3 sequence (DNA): TGTGCCAGCAGACCTAGCGGGAGGGCCAACAATGAGCAGTTCTTC.

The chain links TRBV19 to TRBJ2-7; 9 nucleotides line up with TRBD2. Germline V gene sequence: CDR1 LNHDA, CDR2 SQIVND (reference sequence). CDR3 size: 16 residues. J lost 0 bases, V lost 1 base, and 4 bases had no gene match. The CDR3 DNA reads TGTGCCAGTAGTATAGCGCGGACTAGCGACTCCTACGAGCAGTACTTC. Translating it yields CASSIARTSDSYEQYF.

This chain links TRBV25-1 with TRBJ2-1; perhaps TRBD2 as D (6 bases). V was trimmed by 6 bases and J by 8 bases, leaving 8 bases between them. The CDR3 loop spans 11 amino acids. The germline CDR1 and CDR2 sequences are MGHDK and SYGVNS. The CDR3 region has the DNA TGTGCCAGCAGGGAGGGTTATGAGCAGTTCTTC. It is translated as CASREGYEQFF.

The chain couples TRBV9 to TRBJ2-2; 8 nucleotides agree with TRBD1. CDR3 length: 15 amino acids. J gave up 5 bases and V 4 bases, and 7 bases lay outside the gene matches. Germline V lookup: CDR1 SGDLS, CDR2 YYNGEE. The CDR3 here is CASSHGQGRTGELFF. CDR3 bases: TGTGCCAGCAGCCATGGACAGGGAAGGACCGGGGAGCTGTTTTTT.

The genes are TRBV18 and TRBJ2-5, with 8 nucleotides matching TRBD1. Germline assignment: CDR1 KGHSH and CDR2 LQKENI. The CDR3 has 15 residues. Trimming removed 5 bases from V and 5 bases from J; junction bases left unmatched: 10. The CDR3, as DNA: TGTGCCAGCTCATCAAGCCGGACAGGGATGGAGACCCAGTACTTC. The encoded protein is CASSSSRTGMETQYF.

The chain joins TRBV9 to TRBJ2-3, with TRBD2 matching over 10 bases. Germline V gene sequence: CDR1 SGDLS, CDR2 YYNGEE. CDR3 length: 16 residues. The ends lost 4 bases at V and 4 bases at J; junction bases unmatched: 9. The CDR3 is CASSPSLAGAADTQYF. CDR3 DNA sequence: TGTGCCAGCAGCCCGAGCCTAGCGGGAGCTGCAGATACGCAGTATTTT.

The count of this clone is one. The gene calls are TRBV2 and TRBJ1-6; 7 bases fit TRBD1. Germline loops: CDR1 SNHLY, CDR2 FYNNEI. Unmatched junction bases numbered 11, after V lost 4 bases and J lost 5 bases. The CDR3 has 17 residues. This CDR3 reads CASSGAPGQAHNSPLHF. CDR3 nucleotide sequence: TGTGCCAGCAGTGGAGCCCCCGGACAGGCTCATAATTCACCCCTCCACTTT.

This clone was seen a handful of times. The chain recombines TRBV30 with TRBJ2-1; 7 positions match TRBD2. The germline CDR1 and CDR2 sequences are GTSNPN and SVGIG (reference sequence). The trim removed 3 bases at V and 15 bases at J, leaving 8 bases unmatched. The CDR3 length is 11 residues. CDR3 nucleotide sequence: TGTGCCTGGAGGCAGGGAGGGCCGCGGTTCTTC. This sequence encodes CAWRQGGPRFF.

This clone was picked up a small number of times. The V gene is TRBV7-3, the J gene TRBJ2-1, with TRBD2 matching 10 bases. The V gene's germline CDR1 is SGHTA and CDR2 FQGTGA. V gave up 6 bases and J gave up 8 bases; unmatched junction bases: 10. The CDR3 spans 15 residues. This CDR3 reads CASSVELAGLYEQFF. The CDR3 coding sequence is TGTGCCAGCAGTGTGGAACTAGCGGGATTATATGAGCAGTTCTTC. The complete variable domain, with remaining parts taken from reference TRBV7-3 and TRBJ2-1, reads GAGVSQTPSNKVTEKGKYVELRCDPISGHTALYWYRQSLGQGPEFLIYFQGTGAADDSGLPNDRFFAVRPEGSVSTLKIQRTERGDSAVYLCASSVELAGLYEQFFGPGTRLTVL.

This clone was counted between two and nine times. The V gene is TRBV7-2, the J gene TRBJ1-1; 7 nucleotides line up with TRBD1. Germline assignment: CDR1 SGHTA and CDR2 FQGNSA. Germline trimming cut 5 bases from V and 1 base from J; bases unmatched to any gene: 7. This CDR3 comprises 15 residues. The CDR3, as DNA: TGTGCCAGCAGCCGGGACAGCCAGGCGAACACTGAAGCTTTCTTT. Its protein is CASSRDSQANTEAFF. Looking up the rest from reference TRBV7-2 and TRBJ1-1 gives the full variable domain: GAGVSQSPSNKVTEKGKDVELRCDPISGHTALYWYRQSLGQGLEFLIYFQGNSAPDKSGLPSDRFSAERTGGSVSTLTIQRTQQEDSAVYLCASSRDSQANTEAFFGQGTRLTVV.

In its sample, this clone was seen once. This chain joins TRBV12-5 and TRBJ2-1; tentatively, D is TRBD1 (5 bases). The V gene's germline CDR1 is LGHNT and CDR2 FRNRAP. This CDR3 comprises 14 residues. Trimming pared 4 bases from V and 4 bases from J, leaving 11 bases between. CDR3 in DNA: TGTGCTAGTGGTTCGACAGCAAAATACAATGAGCAGTTCTTC. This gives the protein CASGSTAKYNEQFF. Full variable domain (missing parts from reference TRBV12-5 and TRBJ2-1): DARVTQTPRHKVTEMGQEVTMRCQPILGHNTVFWYRQTMMQGLELLAYFRNRAPLDDSGMPKDRFSAEMPDATLATLKIQPSEPRDSAVYFCASGSTAKYNEQFFGPGTRLTVL.

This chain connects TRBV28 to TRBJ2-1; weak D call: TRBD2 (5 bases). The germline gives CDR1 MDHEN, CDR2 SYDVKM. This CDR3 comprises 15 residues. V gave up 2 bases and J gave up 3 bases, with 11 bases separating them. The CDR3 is CASSLKWEFYNEQFF. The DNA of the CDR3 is TGTGCCAGCAGTTTAAAGTGGGAGTTCTACAATGAGCAGTTCTTC.

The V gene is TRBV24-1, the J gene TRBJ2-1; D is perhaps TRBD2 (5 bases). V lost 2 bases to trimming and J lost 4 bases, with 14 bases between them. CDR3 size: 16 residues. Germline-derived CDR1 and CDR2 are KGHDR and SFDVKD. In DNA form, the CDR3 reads TGTGCCACCAGTGATTCCTTGGGCAGCGGATACAATGAGCAGTTCTTC. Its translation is CATSDSLGSGYNEQFF.

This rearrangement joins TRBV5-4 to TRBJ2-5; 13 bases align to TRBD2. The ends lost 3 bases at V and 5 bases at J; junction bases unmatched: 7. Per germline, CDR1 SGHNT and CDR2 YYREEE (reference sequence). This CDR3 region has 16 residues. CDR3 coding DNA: TGTGCCAGCAGCTCTACTAGCGGGAGGGCCGGGGAGACCCAGTACTTC. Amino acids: CASSSTSGRAGETQYF.

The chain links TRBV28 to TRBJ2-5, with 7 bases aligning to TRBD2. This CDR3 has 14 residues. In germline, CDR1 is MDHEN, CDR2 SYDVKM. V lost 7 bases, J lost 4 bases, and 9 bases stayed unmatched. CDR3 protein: CASTKRTGGETQYF. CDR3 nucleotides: TGTGCCAGCACCAAACGCACGGGGGGAGAGACCCAGTACTTC.

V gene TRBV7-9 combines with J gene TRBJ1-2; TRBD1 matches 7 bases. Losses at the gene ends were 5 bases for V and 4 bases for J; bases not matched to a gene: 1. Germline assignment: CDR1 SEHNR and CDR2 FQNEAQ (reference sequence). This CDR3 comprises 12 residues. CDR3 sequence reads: CASSRDSYGYTF. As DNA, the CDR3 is TGTGCCAGCAGCCGGGACAGCTATGGCTACACCTTC.

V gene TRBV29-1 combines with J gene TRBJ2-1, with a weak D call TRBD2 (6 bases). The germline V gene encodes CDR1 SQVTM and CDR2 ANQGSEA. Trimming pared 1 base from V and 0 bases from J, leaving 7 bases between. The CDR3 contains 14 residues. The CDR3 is CSVEGRDSYNEQFF. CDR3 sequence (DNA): TGCAGCGTTGAAGGGAGGGACTCCTACAATGAGCAGTTCTTC.

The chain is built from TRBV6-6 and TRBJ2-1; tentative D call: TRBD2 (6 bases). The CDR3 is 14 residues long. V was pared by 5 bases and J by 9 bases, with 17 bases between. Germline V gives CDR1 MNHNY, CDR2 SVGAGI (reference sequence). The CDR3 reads CASSQLAPRGEQFF. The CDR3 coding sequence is TGTGCCAGCAGTCAACTAGCCCCCCGGGGTGAGCAGTTCTTC.

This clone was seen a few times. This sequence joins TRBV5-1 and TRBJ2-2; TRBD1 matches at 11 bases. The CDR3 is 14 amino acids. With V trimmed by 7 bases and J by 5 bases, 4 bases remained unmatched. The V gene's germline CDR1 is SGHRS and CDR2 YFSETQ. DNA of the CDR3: TGCGCCAGCGGACAGGGGGCTATAACCGGGGAGCTGTTTTTT. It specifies CASGQGAITGELFF.

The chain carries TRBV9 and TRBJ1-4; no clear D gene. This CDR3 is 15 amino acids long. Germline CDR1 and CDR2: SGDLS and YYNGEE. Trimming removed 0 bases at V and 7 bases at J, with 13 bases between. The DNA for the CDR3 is TGTGCCAGCAGCGTAGCTGCGCCCTCGGGTGAAAAACTGTTTTTT. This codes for CASSVAAPSGEKLFF.

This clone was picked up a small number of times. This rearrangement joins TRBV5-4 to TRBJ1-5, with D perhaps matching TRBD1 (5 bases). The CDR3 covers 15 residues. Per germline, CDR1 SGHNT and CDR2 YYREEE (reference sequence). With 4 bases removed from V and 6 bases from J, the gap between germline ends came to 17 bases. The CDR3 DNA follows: TGTGCCAGCAGCCTCGACGGGGGGTTGGGTCAGCCCCAGCATTTT. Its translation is CASSLDGGLGQPQHF.

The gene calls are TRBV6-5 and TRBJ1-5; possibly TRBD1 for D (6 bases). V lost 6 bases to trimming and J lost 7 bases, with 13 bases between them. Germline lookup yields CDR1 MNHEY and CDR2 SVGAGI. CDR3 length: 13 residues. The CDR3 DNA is TGTGCCAGCAGGAGGGAACAGGGACAGCCCCAGCATTTT. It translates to CASRREQGQPQHF.

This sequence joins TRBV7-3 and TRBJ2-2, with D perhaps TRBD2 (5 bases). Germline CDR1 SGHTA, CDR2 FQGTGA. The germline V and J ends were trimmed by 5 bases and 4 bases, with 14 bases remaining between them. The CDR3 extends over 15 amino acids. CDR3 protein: CASSLLGGGTGELFF. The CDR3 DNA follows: TGTGCCAGCAGCCTGCTAGGAGGCGGCACCGGGGAGCTGTTTTTT.

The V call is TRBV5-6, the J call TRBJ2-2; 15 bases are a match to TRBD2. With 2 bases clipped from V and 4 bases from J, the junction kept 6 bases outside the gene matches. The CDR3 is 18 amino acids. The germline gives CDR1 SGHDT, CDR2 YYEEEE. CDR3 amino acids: CASSLYGLAGGATGELFF. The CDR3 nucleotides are TGTGCCAGCAGCTTATATGGACTAGCGGGAGGGGCCACCGGGGAGCTGTTTTTT. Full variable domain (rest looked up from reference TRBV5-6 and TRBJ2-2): DAGVTQSPTHLIKTRGQQVTLRCSPKSGHDTVSWYQQALGQGPQFIFQYYEEEERQRGNFPDRFSGHQFPNYSSELNVNALLLGDSALYLCASSLYGLAGGATGELFFGEGSRLTVL.

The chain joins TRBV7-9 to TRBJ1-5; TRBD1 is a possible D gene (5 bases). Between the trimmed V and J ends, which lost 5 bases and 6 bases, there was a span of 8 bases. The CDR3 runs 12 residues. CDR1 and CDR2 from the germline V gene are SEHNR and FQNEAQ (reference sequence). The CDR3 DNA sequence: TGTGCCAGCAGCAGGACAAGTCAGCCCCAGCATTTT. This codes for CASSRTSQPQHF.

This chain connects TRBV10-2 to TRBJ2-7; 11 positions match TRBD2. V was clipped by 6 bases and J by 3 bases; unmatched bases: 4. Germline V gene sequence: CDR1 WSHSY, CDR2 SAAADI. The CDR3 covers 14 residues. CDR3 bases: TGCGCCAGCAGAGGACTAGCGGGTATCTACGAGCAGTACTTC. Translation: CASRGLAGIYEQYF.

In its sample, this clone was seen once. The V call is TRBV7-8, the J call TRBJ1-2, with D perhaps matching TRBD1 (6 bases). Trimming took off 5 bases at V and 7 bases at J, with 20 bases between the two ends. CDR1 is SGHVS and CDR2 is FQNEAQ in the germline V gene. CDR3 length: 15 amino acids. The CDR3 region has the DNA TGTGCCAGCAGCCCGCACCGACAGGCCCCGGTTGGCTACACCTTC. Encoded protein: CASSPHRQAPVGYTF.

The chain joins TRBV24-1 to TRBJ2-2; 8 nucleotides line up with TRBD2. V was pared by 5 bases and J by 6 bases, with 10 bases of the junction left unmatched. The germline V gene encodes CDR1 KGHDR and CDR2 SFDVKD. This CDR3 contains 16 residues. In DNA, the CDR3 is TGTGCCACCAGTGGTCGGGAGGGCTCCCTCCCCGGGGAGCTGTTTTTT. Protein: CATSGREGSLPGELFF.